Below, 23 T cell receptor beta chains from the same sample are listed, as sequenced in a study of blood T cell repertoires in COVID-19. Repertoires were generated with immunoSEQ multiplex PCR, while TCRdb's copy carries only in-frame clones and drops some. The sample has about 480,000 clones; roughly 87% are singletons. The sequenced sample was peripheral blood. The origin of the receptors is a man in his late teens or twenties with COVID-19, enrolled during active disease.

The chain couples TRBV5-1 to TRBJ2-2, with 9 bases identical to TRBD1. With 7 bases clipped from V and 5 bases from J, the junction kept 6 bases outside the gene matches. The CDR3 is 14 amino acids. CDR1 and CDR2 from the germline V gene are SGHRS and YFSETQ. CDR3 DNA sequence: TGCGCCAGCGGACAGGGGTCGGTTACCGGGGAGCTGTTTTTT. It codes for CASGQGSVTGELFF.

This clone occurred once. The chain uses TRBV6-1 and TRBJ1-4; perhaps TRBD1 as D (5 bases). This CDR3 comprises 15 residues. Trimming removed 2 bases from V and 8 bases from J, with 15 bases in between. Looked up from germline, CDR1 is MNHNS and CDR2 is SASEGT. CDR3 nucleotide sequence: TGTGCCAGCAGTGAAAGGAAGGCAGGGAGGGAAAAACTGTTTTTT. Residues: CASSERKAGREKLFF.

The CDR3 protein is CASSFKNTGGRSSYNEQFF. CDR3 nucleotide sequence: TGCGCCAGCAGTTTTAAGAACACAGGGGGCAGGAGCTCCTACAATGAGCAGTTCTTC. The gene calls are TRBV5-1 and TRBJ2-1, with TRBD1 identical over 9 bases. Trimming took 5 bases from V and 0 from J; bases not matched to a gene: 15. Germline-derived CDR1 and CDR2 are SGHRS and YFSETQ. This CDR3 has 19 amino acids.

The gene calls are TRBV30 and TRBJ1-2; D gene ambiguous. The CDR3 consists of 14 residues. Between the trimmed V and J ends, which lost 4 bases and 4 bases, there was a span of 16 bases. Germline CDR1 GTSNPN, CDR2 SVGIG (reference sequence). The DNA for the CDR3 is TGTGCCTGGACCCCGGGAGCCTGGGGCTATGGCTACACCTTC. Protein product: CAWTPGAWGYGYTF. The complete variable domain, with remaining parts taken from reference TRBV30 and TRBJ1-2, reads SQTIHQWPATLVQPVGSPLSLECTVEGTSNPNLYWYRQAAGRGLQLLFYSVGIGQISSEVPQNLSASRPQDRQFILSSKKLLLSDSGFYLCAWTPGAWGYGYTFGSGTRLTVV.

This sequence joins TRBV5-8 and TRBJ2-1; 7 nucleotides line up with TRBD1. This CDR3 contains 16 residues. Germline V gene lookup returns CDR1 SGHTS and CDR2 YDEGEE. The J segment lost 6 bases and the V segment lost 0 bases, leaving 9 bases of the junction unmatched. CDR3 sequence (DNA): TGTGCCAGCAGCTTGGCTAGGGACAGTTACCTCAATGAGCAGTTCTTC. The encoded protein is CASSLARDSYLNEQFF.

The V and J genes are TRBV7-9 and TRBJ1-1, with 7 positions matching TRBD1. The CDR3 sequence is 11 residues long. CDR1 is SEHNR and CDR2 is FQNEAQ in the germline V gene (reference sequence). The junction had 6 bases not matched to a gene; V was cut back by 5 bases and J by 12 bases. The CDR3: CASSQGTATFF. The CDR3 nucleotides read TGTGCCAGCAGCCAAGGGACAGCAACTTTCTTT.

This clone was seen only once. The genes are TRBV11-2 and TRBJ2-3; D possibly corresponds to TRBD2 (6 bases). Trimming stripped 4 bases from V and 0 bases from J, with 11 bases between. CDR3 size: 15 residues. Germline V gene lookup returns CDR1 SGHAT and CDR2 FQNNGV. The chain's CDR3 is CASSSAGTSTDTQYF. The CDR3 DNA reads as TGTGCCAGCAGCTCGGCGGGAACTAGCACAGATACGCAGTATTTT.

About this clone itself: One end of the junction fails to match germline, which may point to a read error. The rearrangement joins TRBV7-7 to TRBJ2-2, with D possibly matching TRBD2 (5 bases). CDR3 length: 15 residues. Germline lookup yields CDR1 SSHAT and CDR2 FNYEAQ (reference sequence). The CDR3 DNA sequence: TGTGCTAGCAGCTTGGGCGGGCCGAACACCGGGGAGCTGTTTTTT. Residues: CASSLGGPNTGELFF.

The chain joins TRBV3-1 (or the pseudogene TRBV3-2) to TRBJ2-4, with no clear D. The CDR3 contains 16 residues. Trimming pared 0 bases from V and 6 bases from J, leaving 15 bases between. The V gene's germline CDR1 is LGHDT and CDR2 YNNKEL (reference sequence). In nucleotides, the CDR3 is TGTGCCAGCAGCCAAGATAGCTCGCTTCTTGGAAACATTCAGTACTTC. This sequence encodes CASSQDSSLLGNIQYF.

V gene TRBV7-3 combines with J gene TRBJ1-1, with D maybe TRBD1 (6 bases). CDR1 and CDR2 from the germline V gene are SGHTA and FQGTGA. The germline V and J ends were trimmed by 5 bases and 1 base, with 20 bases remaining between them. The CDR3 loop spans 17 amino acids. The CDR3 nucleotides read TGTGCCAGCAGCCCCCATGGGGGCCTAGTTGGGAACACTGAAGCTTTCTTT. Protein sequence: CASSPHGGLVGNTEAFF.

The chain recombines TRBV9 with TRBJ1-4, with a tentative D call TRBD1 (6 bases). Trimming took 4 bases from V and 8 from J, leaving 18 bases between them. Germline V gene data show CDR1 as SGDLS and CDR2 as YYNGEE. This CDR3 is built from 15 residues. The CDR3 sequence: CASSPLGGAGEKLFF. The CDR3 DNA sequence: TGTGCCAGCAGCCCTCTGGGGGGGGCAGGCGAAAAACTGTTTTTT. The full variable domain, completed using reference TRBV9 and TRBJ1-4, is DSGVTQTPKHLITATGQRVTLRCSPRSGDLSVYWYQQSLDQGLQFLIQYYNGEERAKGNILERFSAQQFPDLHSELNLSSLELGDSALYFCASSPLGGAGEKLFFGSGTQLSVL.

The chain couples TRBV12-5 to TRBJ2-5; D possibly corresponds to TRBD2 (5 bases). V was trimmed by 6 bases and J by 1 base, leaving 9 bases between them. This CDR3 is built from 13 residues. The germline V gene has CDR1 LGHNT and CDR2 FRNRAP. In DNA form, the CDR3 reads TGTGCTAGTGGCTCGGGGTCCCAAGAGACCCAGTACTTC. It translates to CASGSGSQETQYF.

This sequence joins TRBV9 and TRBJ2-7; TRBD1 might be the D (5 bases). With 6 bases removed from V and 6 bases from J, the gap between germline ends came to 13 bases. Germline V gene sequence: CDR1 SGDLS, CDR2 YYNGEE. The CDR3 is 12 residues long. CDR3 sequence: CASIIKGPEQYF. Here the CDR3 DNA reads TGTGCCAGCATCATCAAGGGGCCCGAGCAGTACTTC.

This sequence joins TRBV29-1 and TRBJ1-2; D is possibly TRBD1 (5 bases). The germline CDR1 and CDR2 sequences are SQVTM and ANQGSEA. There are 14 residues in the CDR3. Trimming took off 4 bases at V and 4 bases at J, with 16 bases between the two ends. The CDR3 here is CSVGGTGGIYGYTF. CDR3 coding DNA: TGCAGCGTTGGTGGGACCGGGGGGATCTATGGCTACACCTTC.

This chain links TRBV27 with TRBJ1-4, with 8 positions matching TRBD1. Germline V gene data show CDR1 as MNHEY and CDR2 as SMNVEV (reference sequence). CDR3 length: 15 amino acids. The V and J ends lost 3 bases and 8 bases, in that order; junction bases with no gene match: 8. The CDR3 loop is CASSFQGAAEEKLFF. CDR3 coding DNA: TGTGCCAGCAGTTTCCAGGGGGCGGCTGAGGAAAAACTGTTTTTT.

The CDR3 sequence is CASSEWRGRANYTF. The CDR3 bases are TGTGCCAGCAGTGAATGGCGGGGGAGGGCTAACTACACCTTC. This rearrangement joins TRBV2 to TRBJ1-2; tentative D call: TRBD1 (5 bases). This CDR3 region has 14 residues. The V gene's germline CDR1 is SNHLY and CDR2 FYNNEI. Trimming stripped 2 bases from V and 10 bases from J, with 17 bases between.

In its sample, this clone was seen a few times. V and J are TRBV10-1 and TRBJ1-1; 7 positions agree with TRBD1. The germline V gene has CDR1 WNHNN and CDR2 SYGVQD (reference sequence). The V segment lost 6 bases and the J segment 2 bases; nucleotides outside the gene matches: 6. The CDR3 runs 14 residues. The DNA for the CDR3 is TGCGCCAGCAGATCCGACAGGGCAAACACTGAAGCTTTCTTT. Its translation: CASRSDRANTEAFF.

V is TRBV6-6 and J is TRBJ1-5, with 7 positions matching TRBD1. This CDR3 has 16 residues. In germline, CDR1 is MNHNY, CDR2 SVGAGI (reference sequence). The V and J ends lost 5 bases and 4 bases, in that order; junction bases with no gene match: 11. The CDR3: CASSKYTGAQNQPQHF. For the CDR3, the DNA is TGTGCCAGCAGTAAGTATACAGGGGCTCAGAATCAGCCCCAGCATTTT.

The CDR3 nucleotides are TGTGCCAGCAGCCAAGATTTTGTGGCAACCTACGAGCAGTACTTC. Translating gives CASSQDFVATYEQYF. V and J are TRBV3-1 (or the pseudogene TRBV3-2) and TRBJ2-7; unclear D gene. This CDR3 is 15 amino acids long. V dropped 0 bases and J dropped 2 bases, with 11 bases sitting between them. Germline CDR1 LGHDT, CDR2 YNNKEL (reference sequence).

The chain recombines TRBV11-2 with TRBJ2-7; 10 bases agree with TRBD2. In germline, CDR1 is SGHAT, CDR2 FQNNGV. The CDR3 loop spans 14 amino acids. V was pared by 5 bases and J by 1 base, with 2 bases of the junction left unmatched. For the CDR3, the DNA is TGTGCCAGCAGCCTACTAGCGGGGTCCTACGAGCAGTACTTC. Translated: CASSLLAGSYEQYF.

This rearrangement joins TRBV29-1 to TRBJ1-4, with 7 nucleotides matching TRBD1. The germline gives CDR1 SQVTM, CDR2 ANQGSEA. The length of the CDR3 is 14 residues. V was clipped by 7 bases and J by 10 bases; unmatched bases: 15. This chain's CDR3 is CSAAPDRALGKLFF. In DNA, the CDR3 is TGCAGCGCTGCGCCCGACAGGGCCTTAGGAAAACTGTTTTTT. The entire variable domain, with the rest obtained from reference TRBV29-1 and TRBJ1-4, is as follows: SAVISQKPSRDICQRGTSLTIQCQVDSQVTMMFWYRQQPGQSLTLIATANQGSEATYESGFVIDKFPISRPNLTFSTLTVSNMSPEDSSIYLCSAAPDRALGKLFFGSGTQLSVL.

CDR3 in amino acids: CASSPVRTSGNTGELFF. The CDR3 nucleotides are TGTGCCAGCTCACCAGTCCGGACTAGCGGGAACACCGGGGAGCTGTTTTTT. The chain uses TRBV18 and TRBJ2-2, with 10 bases lining up with TRBD2. CDR1 and CDR2 from the germline V gene are KGHSH and LQKENI. The CDR3 totals 17 residues. V lost 2 bases and J lost 1; bases outside the gene matches: 4.

This chain joins TRBV3-1 (or the pseudogene TRBV3-2) and TRBJ2-6; D unresolved. CDR1 and CDR2 (germline): LGHDT, YNNKEL (reference sequence). The CDR3 runs to 15 residues. V lost 1 base to trimming and J lost 4 bases, with 8 bases between them. The CDR3, as DNA: TGTGCCAGCAGCCAAGCTACTGCGGGGGCCAACGTCCTGACTTTC. It codes for CASSQATAGANVLTF.